This T cell receptor beta chain was documented in a study of cytomegalovirus exposure and HLA in healthy donors. This clone was observed once. The PCR used 60 Vbeta and 13 Jbeta primers. The data were produced by immunoSEQ multiplex PCR, yet TCRdb's version contains in-frame clones alone and is incomplete. The sample includes under 200,000 clones, less than 80% of them seen just once. Germline assignment: CDR1 MNHEY and CDR2 SMNVEV (reference sequence). The CDR3 has 11 amino acids. Trimming pared 7 bases from V and 12 bases from J, leaving 16 bases between. The origin of this receptor is a woman aged 25 to 39 in good health and CMV-seropositive. Sequences were obtained from PBMCs. This chain uses TRBV27 with TRBJ2-7, with D possibly being TRBD2 (6 bases). The DNA for the CDR3 is TGTGCCAGCACCAGTTGGGGGGACCGGTACTTC. This codes for CASTSWGDRYF.